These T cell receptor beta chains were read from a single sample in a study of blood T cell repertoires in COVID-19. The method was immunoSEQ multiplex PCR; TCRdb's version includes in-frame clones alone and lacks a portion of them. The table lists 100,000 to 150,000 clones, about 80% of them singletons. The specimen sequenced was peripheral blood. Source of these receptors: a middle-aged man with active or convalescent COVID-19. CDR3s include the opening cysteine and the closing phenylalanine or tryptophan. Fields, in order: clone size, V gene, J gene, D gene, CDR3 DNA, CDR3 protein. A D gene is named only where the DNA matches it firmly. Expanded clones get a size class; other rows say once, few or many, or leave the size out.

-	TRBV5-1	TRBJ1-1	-	TGCGCCAGCAGCTTGGCCGGGGTCCGAGGTTCCGAAGCTTTCTTT	CASSLAGVRGSEAFF
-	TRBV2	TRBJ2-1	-	TGTGCCACCAGGGCCAGGGCTCTGAATGAGCAGTTCTTC	CATRARALNEQFF
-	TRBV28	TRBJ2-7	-	TGTGCCAGCAGGGACCAGGGGCGGGAGCAGTACTTC	CASRDQGREQYF
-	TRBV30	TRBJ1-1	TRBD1	TGTGCCTGGAGTGGGGACAGGGCCACTGAAGCTTTCTTT	CAWSGDRATEAFF
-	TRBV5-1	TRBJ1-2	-	TGCGCCAGCAGCGGGGAGGGGATCGATGGCTACACCTTC	CASSGEGIDGYTF
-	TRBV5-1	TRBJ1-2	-	TGCGCCAGCAGCCTGGACCGGGAACGCTTTTTC	CASSLDRERFF
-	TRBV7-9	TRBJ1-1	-	TGTGCCAGCAGCTTCGGGGGGCTAACTGAAGCTTTCTTT	CASSFGGLTEAFF
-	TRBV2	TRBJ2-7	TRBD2	TGTGCCAGCAGACCTACTAGCGGGAGCTACGAGCAGTACTTC	CASRPTSGSYEQYF
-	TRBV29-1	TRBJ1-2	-	TGCAGCGGAACCAAGGAGGGCTATGGCTACACCTTC	CSGTKEGYGYTF
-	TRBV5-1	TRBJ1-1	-	TGCGCCAGCAGCACGTTTGGGGCGAACACTGAAGCTTTCTTT	CASSTFGANTEAFF
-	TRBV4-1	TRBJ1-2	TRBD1	TGCGCCAGCAGCCAAGGGACAGGGGTCGATGGCTACACCTTC	CASSQGTGVDGYTF
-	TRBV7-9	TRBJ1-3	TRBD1	TGTGCCAGCAGCTTATGGGGACAGGGGCAAGGAAACACCATATATTTT	CASSLWGQGQGNTIYF
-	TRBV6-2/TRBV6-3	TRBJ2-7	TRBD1	TGTGCCAGCAGTTACTCGGGACAGCACTACGAGCAGTACTTC	CASSYSGQHYEQYF
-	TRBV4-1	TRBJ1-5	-	TGCGCCAGCAGCCAAATTCAGGGGCTAGGTCAGCCCCAGCATTTT	CASSQIQGLGQPQHF
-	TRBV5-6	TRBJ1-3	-	TGTGCCAGCAGCTTGACAGCCCAGACGTCTGGAAACACCATATATTTT	CASSLTAQTSGNTIYF
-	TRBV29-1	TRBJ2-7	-	TGCAGCGTCGCGGGCATAACCTACGAGCAGTACTTC	CSVAGITYEQYF
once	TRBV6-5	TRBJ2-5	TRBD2	TGTGCCAGCGGGAGGGCAGGAGAGACCCAGTACTTC	CASGRAGETQYF
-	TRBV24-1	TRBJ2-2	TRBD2	TGTGCCACCAGTGACCAGGGACTAGCGGGCCCTTCCGGGGAGCTGTTTTTT	CATSDQGLAGPSGELFF
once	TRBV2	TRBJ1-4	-	TGTGCCAGCAGAGTAGGTGCGGGGGAACTGTTTTTT	CASRVGAGELFF
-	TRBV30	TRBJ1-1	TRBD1	TGTGCCTGGAGGGATTCAGGGGGCACTGAAGCTTTCTTT	CAWRDSGGTEAFF
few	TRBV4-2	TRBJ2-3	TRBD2	TGTGCCAGCAGCCAGGGGACTAGCGGGGGTATGAGCACAGATACGCAGTATTTT	CASSQGTSGGMSTDTQYF
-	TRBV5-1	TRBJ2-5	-	TGCGCCAGCAGGAGGGGTAGCGGAGGGGAGACCCAGTACTTC	CASRRGSGGETQYF